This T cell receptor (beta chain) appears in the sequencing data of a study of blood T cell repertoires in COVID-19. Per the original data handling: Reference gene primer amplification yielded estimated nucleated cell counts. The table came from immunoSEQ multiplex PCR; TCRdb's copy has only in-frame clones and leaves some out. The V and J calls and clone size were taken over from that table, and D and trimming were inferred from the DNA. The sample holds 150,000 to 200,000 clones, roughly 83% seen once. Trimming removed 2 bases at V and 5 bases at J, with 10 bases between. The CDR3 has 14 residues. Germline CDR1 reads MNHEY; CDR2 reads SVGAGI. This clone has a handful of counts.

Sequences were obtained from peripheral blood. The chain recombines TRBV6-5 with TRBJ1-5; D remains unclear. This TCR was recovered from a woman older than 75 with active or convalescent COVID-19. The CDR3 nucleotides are TGTGCCAGCAGTTACAGCAGGTCTCATCAGCCCCAGCATTTT. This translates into CASSYSRSHQPQHF.